The rows below give T cell receptor beta chains drawn from one sample of a study of T cells after posttransplantation cyclophosphamide. Using immunoSEQ multiplex PCR, the repertoire was profiled, and TCRdb retains in-frame clones only, with some absent. Recorded here are fewer than 13,000 clones, none singletons. The specimen comprised PBMCs, sampled after allogeneic stem cell transplant with posttransplant cyclophosphamide. These receptors were collected from a female patient in her 40s who received an allogeneic stem cell transplant from a related donor, was CMV-positive, and had no GVHD. Some T cells here may be from the graft donor. Both conserved end residues are part of each CDR3. D genes are given only for firm matches. Clone sizes are shown as once, few, many or a size class.

J gene: TRBJ2-1; V gene: TRBV10-1; D gene: TRBD2; clone size: many; CDR3 DNA: TGCGCCAGCAGTGATGGAGTAGCGGGATACGGGCAGTTCTTC; CDR3 protein: CASSDGVAGYGQFF
J gene: TRBJ1-1; V gene: TRBV27; D gene: -; clone size: many; CDR3 DNA: TGTGCCAGCAGTTATGGGAGGAGGGCTGAAGCTTTCTTT; CDR3 protein: CASSYGRRAEAFF
J gene: TRBJ2-3; V gene: TRBV5-4; D gene: -; clone size: many; CDR3 DNA: TGTGCCAGCAGCTGGACGGGAGCTGCCCCTAGCACAGATACGCAGTATTTT; CDR3 protein: CASSWTGAAPSTDTQYF
J gene: TRBJ2-5; V gene: TRBV5-1; D gene: -; clone size: many; CDR3 DNA: TGCGCCAGCAGCTTGGGCGGTAACCAAGAGACCCAGTACTTC; CDR3 protein: CASSLGGNQETQYF
J gene: TRBJ2-5; V gene: TRBV5-8; D gene: -; clone size: many; CDR3 DNA: TGTGCCAGCAGCTACACAGGGTTCGAAGAGACCCAGTACTTC; CDR3 protein: CASSYTGFEETQYF
J gene: TRBJ2-2; V gene: TRBV11-2; D gene: -; clone size: many; CDR3 DNA: TGTGCCAGCAGCTCACGGCCGGGTGTCGGGGAGCTGTTTTTT; CDR3 protein: CASSSRPGVGELFF
J gene: TRBJ2-7; V gene: TRBV15; D gene: -; clone size: many; CDR3 DNA: TGTGCCACCAGCAGGGACAGAGACTACGAGCAGTACTTC; CDR3 protein: CATSRDRDYEQYF
J gene: TRBJ1-1; V gene: TRBV30; D gene: -; clone size: many; CDR3 DNA: TGTGCCTGGAGTCAACAGCAAAACACTGAAGCTTTCTTT; CDR3 protein: CAWSQQQNTEAFF
J gene: TRBJ1-5; V gene: TRBV19; D gene: TRBD1; clone size: many; CDR3 DNA: TGTGCCAGTAGTATCCGGCAGGGGGCGGGCAATCAGCCCCAGCATTTT; CDR3 protein: CASSIRQGAGNQPQHF
J gene: TRBJ2-7; V gene: TRBV6-1; D gene: -; clone size: many; CDR3 DNA: TGTGCCAGCAGTGAAGCGGGGGTCAGGGGATCCTACGAGCAGTACTTC; CDR3 protein: CASSEAGVRGSYEQYF
J gene: TRBJ2-1; V gene: TRBV10-3; D gene: -; clone size: many; CDR3 DNA: TGTGCCACCGAGGACAGGGAGGGCCACAATGAGCAGTTCTTC; CDR3 protein: CATEDREGHNEQFF